Below, one TCR beta chain is given with its context. No antigen is known for it. The data were taken from a study of cytomegalovirus exposure and HLA in healthy donors. Study-level information: HLA-typed donors contributed 65 million to 95 million unique TCRs, which were held in an early data release. Overall study findings and caveats: As a later analysis showed, a missense DCLRE1C variant was linked to trimming of TCR beta V- and J-genes. The study put 150 to 200 TCR beta chains on its list as cytomegalovirus-associated. In a later analysis, HLA-C alleles had the fewest associated TCRs, DRB1 alleles the most.

V was shortened by 5 bases and J by 4 bases, with 12 bases between the two germline ends. This CDR3 contains 14 residues. CDR1 LNHDA and CDR2 SQIVND come from the germline V gene (reference sequence). The PCR ran on 60 Vbeta and 13 Jbeta primers. Assay: immunoSEQ multiplex PCR; the TCRdb copy retains only in-frame clones and omits some. This sample yields some 150,000 clones, of which approximately 88% are seen a single time; approximately 1.5% belongs to the top ten. This sequence was found in a woman aged 18 to 35 in good health and CMV-seronegative. Sequencing was done on a sample of PBMCs. The chain has TRBV19 and TRBJ1-5, with D hard to call. The CDR3 region is CASSQSAQNQPQHF. The DNA of the CDR3 is TGTGCCAGTAGTCAGTCGGCACAGAATCAGCCCCAGCATTTT.